These 16 T cell receptor beta chains share one sample of origin, sequenced in a study of regulatory T cells in long-lasting Graves disease. According to the study, TCR beta libraries were built with iRepertoire HTBI primers and CDR3-region Arm-PCR. TCRdb itself ran the multiplex PCR reads through MiXCR, one entry per CDR3 protein. In the table there are 400,000 to 550,000 distinct CDR3 sequences, under 15% of which are singletons. Time point meaning: newly diagnosed GD, antithyroid drugs for less than 3 months. Isolated PBMC RNA provided the starting material for the TCR library. The sample was also linked to a second study, of T cells in Graves' hyperthyroidism and ophthalmopathy.

The sample was peripheral blood mononuclear cells (PBMCs), taken at new diagnosis, from a patient treated with antithyroid drugs. The receptor set was obtained from a woman between 25 and 40 years old with Graves disease.

There are many counts of this clonotype. V and J are TRBV2 and TRBJ1-2; D is possibly TRBD1 (6 bases). The germline V gene encodes CDR1 SNHLY and CDR2 FYNNEI. V lost 7 bases to trimming and J lost 3 bases, with 12 bases between them. The CDR3 is 13 residues long. The CDR3 DNA sequence: TGTGCCAGCACGGGGGCGGGGGACTATGGCTACACCTTC. Protein sequence: CASTGAGDYGYTF.

This clonotype was detected ten times or more. This chain joins TRBV2 and TRBJ1-2, with 7 bases aligning to TRBD1. The CDR3 consists of 18 residues. The germline V gene has CDR1 SNHLY and CDR2 FYNNEI. V lost 7 bases, J lost 2 bases, and 19 bases stayed unmatched. The chain's CDR3 is CASNREKGQTPSNYGYTF. The CDR3 bases are TGTGCCAGCAATCGGGAAAAGGGACAGACTCCCTCAAACTATGGCTACACCTTC.

This clonotype came up many times. CDR3 sequence reads: CASRGSGRDYEQYF. CDR3 coding DNA: TGTGCCAGCAGGGGAAGCGGGAGAGACTACGAGCAGTACTTC. The V call is TRBV12-3 or TRBV12-4, the J call TRBJ2-7; 8 bases fit TRBD2. This CDR3 spans 14 amino acids. The J segment lost 3 bases and the V segment lost 6 bases, leaving 7 bases of the junction unmatched.

This clonotype was counted many times. Written as DNA, the CDR3 is TGTGCCAGCAGCTTAGTAGTACAGACCAACACTGAAGCTTTCTTT. Protein product: CASSLVVQTNTEAFF. The chain is built from TRBV13 and TRBJ1-1; no reliable D call. The CDR3 is 15 amino acids. CDR1 PRHDT and CDR2 FYEKMQ come from the germline V gene (reference sequence). Deletions cut 1 base from V and 2 bases from J, with 11 bases between.

The V call is TRBV6-1, the J call TRBJ2-5, with D possibly being TRBD1 (6 bases). Germline V gives CDR1 MNHNS, CDR2 SASEGT. Trimming left V 7 bases short and J 7 bases short, with 19 bases between. The CDR3 sequence is 14 residues long. As DNA, the CDR3 is TGTGCCAGCAAAAAGGACAGCGTCGTTGGGACCCAGTACTTC. It yields the protein CASKKDSVVGTQYF.

This clonotype was seen a few times. The rearrangement uses TRBV30 and TRBJ2-3; 8 bases match TRBD2. This CDR3 contains 16 residues. V was pared by 0 bases and J by 3 bases, with 8 bases of the junction left unmatched. Germline loops: CDR1 GTSNPN, CDR2 SVGIG (reference sequence). CDR3 region: CAWSVLAGRGTDTQYF. CDR3 nucleotides: TGTGCCTGGAGTGTTCTAGCGGGCCGGGGAACAGATACGCAGTATTTT.

This clonotype was picked up a small number of times. This sequence joins TRBV3-1 and TRBJ1-4, with 9 bases lining up with TRBD1. Germline V gene data show CDR1 as LGHDT and CDR2 as YNNKEL (reference sequence). The length of the CDR3 is 17 residues. V shed 4 bases and J 8 bases; nucleotides not matched to a gene: 14. CDR3 protein: CASSLAGTGRGREKLFF. CDR3 DNA: TGTGCCAGCAGCCTCGCCGGGACAGGGAGGGGGCGAGAAAAACTGTTTTTT.

This clonotype was observed many times. V is TRBV4-1 and J is TRBJ2-7, with 9 bases matching TRBD2. The CDR3 runs to 16 residues. J lost 3 bases, V lost 2 bases, and 8 bases had no gene match. The germline V gene has CDR1 MGHRA and CDR2 YSYEKL. The chain's CDR3 is CASSQFLVAGVYEQYF. The CDR3 DNA is TGCGCCAGCAGCCAATTCCTAGTAGCGGGAGTCTACGAGCAGTACTTC.

This clonotype has at least ten counts. The CDR3 bases are TGTGCCAGCAGTTCGAGGGGCCAGGGGTCCTACGAGCAGTACTTC. Its protein is CASSSRGQGSYEQYF. The chain couples TRBV2 to TRBJ2-7, with D perhaps matching TRBD1 (6 bases). Trimming removed 5 bases at V and 1 base at J, with 15 bases between. The CDR3 consists of 15 residues. CDR1 and CDR2 (germline): SNHLY, FYNNEI.

This clonotype was seen more than once but under ten times. The chain uses TRBV18 and TRBJ2-7, with D maybe TRBD1 (5 bases). The CDR3 covers 15 residues. The V end lost 6 bases, the J end lost 3 bases, and 18 bases lay between the germline ends. Germline CDR1 reads KGHSH; CDR2 reads LQKENI. CDR3 residues: CASSPLGLGDYEQYF. DNA for the CDR3: TGTGCCAGCTCCCCCCTGGGGTTAGGGGACTACGAGCAGTACTTC. Based on the CDR3 plus reference TRBV18 and TRBJ2-7, the full variable domain is NAGVMQNPRHLVRRRGQEARLRCSPMKGHSHVYWYRQLPEEGLKFMVYLQKENIIDESGMPKERFSAEFPKEGPSILRIQQVVRGDSAAYFCASSPLGLGDYEQYFGPGTRLTVT.

Notes on this clonotype: The junction departs from the called germline gene at one end, perhaps through a read error. DNA of the CDR3: TGTGCCGGCAGTCCGCTCTTACTTCTTCCGCATTTT. Translation gives CAGSPLLLLPHF. The chain employs TRBV27 and TRBJ1-5; D remains ambiguous. The CDR3 totals 12 residues. CDR1 is MNHEY and CDR2 is SMNVEV in the germline V gene (reference sequence).

Written as DNA, the CDR3 is TGTGCCAGCAGGGAAGTCGGGGAGGCTTTCGGGGAGCTGTTTTTT. It encodes CASREVGEAFGELFF. The V call is TRBV25-1, the J call TRBJ2-2; a possible D gene is TRBD2 (6 bases). CDR1 is MGHDK and CDR2 is SYGVNS in the germline V gene. Trimming pared 6 bases from V and 7 bases from J, leaving 18 bases between. The CDR3 is made up of 15 amino acids.

This clonotype was counted only a few times. The chain couples TRBV7-9 to TRBJ1-3; 8 bases match TRBD1. J gave up 0 bases and V 5 bases, and 15 bases lay outside the gene matches. The CDR3 runs to 19 residues. CDR1 is SEHNR, CDR2 FQNEAQ, per germline (reference sequence). The CDR3 region is CASSPRTGIVPSSGNTIYF. CDR3 nucleotides: TGTGCCAGCAGCCCCCGGACAGGGATCGTGCCCAGCTCTGGAAACACCATATATTTT.

In regard to this clonotype: A much larger clone lies a single base off, so this may be a read error. The chain combines TRBV7-9 with TRBJ1-1; a possible D gene is TRBD1 (5 bases). Germline V gene lookup returns CDR1 SEHNR and CDR2 FQNEAQ (reference sequence). The CDR3 totals 13 residues. CDR3 DNA sequence: TGTGCCAGCAGCGGGAGACCGGACACTGAAGTTTTCTTT. It is translated as CASSGRPDTEVFF.

This clonotype was counted a few times. The rearrangement uses TRBV30 and TRBJ2-1; D remains ambiguous. Germline-derived CDR1 and CDR2 are GTSNPN and SVGIG (reference sequence). V was clipped by 4 bases and J by 6 bases, with 16 bases between them. This CDR3 spans 14 amino acids. The CDR3 loop reads CAWIRPRGVNEQFF. CDR3 coding DNA: TGTGCCTGGATTAGGCCTCGTGGGGTCAATGAGCAGTTCTTC.

This clonotype was detected many times. The V gene is TRBV5-6, the J gene TRBJ2-1; D is perhaps TRBD1 (5 bases). V lost 4 bases to trimming and J lost 9 bases, with 8 bases between them. Germline CDR1 reads SGHDT; CDR2 reads YYEEEE. The CDR3 length is 11 residues. Here the CDR3 DNA reads TGTGCCAGCAGCCAAGACAGTGAGCAGTTCTTC. Protein sequence: CASSQDSEQFF.